The T cell receptor beta chain described here comes from a study of T-cell reconstitution after alpha-beta-depleted transplantation in children. This CDR3 is 15 amino acids long. V gave up 2 bases and J gave up 4 bases; unmatched junction bases: 3. Germline CDR1 and CDR2: SGHTA and FQGTGA. In its sample, this clonotype was seen a few times. Unique molecular identifiers tagged the TCRbeta library. TCRdb re-called the PCR reads with MiXCR, one entry per CDR3 protein. The sample shows some 830,000 distinct CDR3 sequences, roughly 15% of them seen only once. The chain combines TRBV7-3 with TRBJ2-4; TRBD1 aligns across 9 bases. This TCR came from a male patient younger than 18 who had a stem cell transplant for acute lymphoblastic leukemia, so the T cells may come from the graft donor. The sequencing used PBMCs, mostly from graft donor cells, collected 360 days after TCRalphabeta/CD19-depleted stem cell transplant. This CDR3 reads CASSLVGTGKNIQYF. Written as DNA, the CDR3 is TGTGCCAGCAGCTTAGTTGGGACAGGGAAAAACATTCAGTACTTC.